In this sample, the clone carrying this T cell receptor beta chain turned up a few times. Antigen specificity is unknown. TCRdb itself ran the reads through MiXCR, one entry per CDR3 protein. The sample records 80,000 or so distinct CDR3 sequences, 24% being singletons. The source of the sample is a study of T cell repertoires in cytomegalovirus infection. Germline lookup yields CDR1 GTSNPN and CDR2 SVGIG (reference sequence). This CDR3 is built from 15 residues. The V gene end was trimmed by 3 bases and the J gene end by 4 bases; junction bases not matched to a gene: 8. The clonotype was recovered from a human donor in good health (CMV status not recorded). Some clones in this sample may be carry-over from other donors' samples. Sequences were derived from CD8+ T cells from cultured PBMCs, sampled from culture after CMV antigen stimulation. This chain links TRBV30 with TRBJ2-2; 7 nucleotides line up with TRBD1. The CDR3, as DNA: TGTGCCTGGAGGGACAGGCTTAGTATCACCGGGGAGCTGTTTTTT. Amino acid sequence: CAWRDRLSITGELFF.